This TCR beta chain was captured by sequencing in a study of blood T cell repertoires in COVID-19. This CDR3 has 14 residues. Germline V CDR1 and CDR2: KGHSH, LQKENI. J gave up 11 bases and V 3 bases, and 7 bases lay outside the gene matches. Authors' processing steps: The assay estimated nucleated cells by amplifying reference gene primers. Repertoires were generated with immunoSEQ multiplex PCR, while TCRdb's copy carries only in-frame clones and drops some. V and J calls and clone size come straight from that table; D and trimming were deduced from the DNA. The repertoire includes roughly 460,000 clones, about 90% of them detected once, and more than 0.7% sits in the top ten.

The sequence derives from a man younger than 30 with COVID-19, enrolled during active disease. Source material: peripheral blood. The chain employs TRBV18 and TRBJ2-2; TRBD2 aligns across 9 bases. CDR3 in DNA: TGTGCCAGCTCACCCTTAGCGGGAGAAGGAGAGCTGTTTTTT. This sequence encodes CASSPLAGEGELFF.